This TCR beta chain stems from a study of blood T cell repertoires in COVID-19. Study as a whole: Acute-phase and convalescent COVID-19 samples originated in the United States, Italy and Spain.

Sequenced by immunoSEQ multiplex PCR; TCRdb stores in-frame clones only, minus some. The table shows approximately 190,000 clones, with approximately 82% occurring only once. CDR3 size: 16 residues. V was trimmed by 1 base and J by 4 bases, leaving 16 bases between them. Germline values: CDR1 SGHTA, CDR2 FQGNSA. The chain combines TRBV7-2 with TRBJ1-2; D might be TRBD1 (5 bases). Material for sequencing was PBMCs or T cells enriched from blood (not recorded which). The clonotype originates from an older woman with acute COVID-19. In DNA form, the CDR3 reads TGTGCCAGCAGCTTAGGTCACGGGGGATCTAGCTATGGCTACACCTTC. It is translated as CASSLGHGGSSYGYTF.